This T cell receptor (beta chain) was recovered during a study of CD8+CD57+ T cells in acquired aplastic anemia. Whole-study context: Average DNA yield from sorted CD4+ and CD8+ cells was approximately 3 ug. For CD4+ cells, healthy donors had an average of about 9.9 million reads. Overall study results and limits: Twenty-nine was the count of CD8+ CDR3 sequences that patients shared with controls. The CD8+ Simpson's diversity of patients and controls was not significantly different.

Remarks on this clonotype: Its antigen is as yet unknown.

Profiling that covered TCR beta VDJ and CDR3 relied on genomic DNA as its template. Each CDR3 protein gets one entry after TCRdb re-called the reads with MiXCR. The data show roughly 130,000 distinct CDR3 sequences, with 40% to 60% seen just once and 2% to 3% held by the top ten. The germline V and J ends were trimmed by 5 bases and 4 bases, with 11 bases remaining between them. The germline gives CDR1 SEHNR, CDR2 FQNEAQ (reference sequence). CDR3 length equals 13 residues. The TCR was taken from a human donor in good health, serving as a control. The sequencing sample was made of sorted CD4+, CD8+, or CD8+CD57+ T cells (not recorded which) from PBMCs. J is TRBJ1-2 and V is TRBV7-9; TRBD1 is a possible D gene (5 bases). CDR3 protein: CASSLPGGYGYTF. In nucleotides, the CDR3 is TGTGCCAGCAGCCTTCCCGGGGGCTATGGCTACACCTTC.